Shown below are 15 T cell receptor beta chains from a single sample sequenced in a study of beta chain features in type 1 diabetes. The sequenced template was cDNA made from the entire isolated RNA. TCRdb's copy holds only in-frame clones and misses some; the assay was immunoSEQ multiplex PCR. The top ten hold about 0.065% of the sample, which has roughly 500,000 clones, 30% seen once. Sequencing was done on a sample of naive CD4+ T cells from blood. The receptors derive from a man younger than 30 in good health.

V usage is TRBV11-1 and J usage is TRBJ2-7; the match to TRBD2 covers 7 bases. V trimming: 1 base; J trimming: 0 bases; junction bases outside the gene matches: 6. This CDR3 is built from 16 residues. Germline CDR1 is SGHAT and CDR2 is FQDESV (reference sequence). The CDR3 protein is CASSLGLADLSYEQYF. CDR3 nucleotides: TGTGCCAGCAGCTTAGGTCTAGCGGACCTCTCCTACGAGCAGTACTTC. Combining the CDR3 with reference TRBV11-1 and TRBJ2-7 gives the whole variable domain EAEVAQSPRYKITEKSQAVAFWCDPISGHATLYWYRQILGQGPELLVQFQDESVVDDSQLPKDRFSAERLKGVDSTLKIQPAELGDSAMYLCASSLGLADLSYEQYFGPGTRLTVT.

This chain connects TRBV9 to TRBJ2-5; TRBD2 matches 12 bases. The CDR3 sequence is 16 residues long. The V and J ends lost 6 bases and 5 bases, in that order; junction bases with no gene match: 11. Germline CDR1 and CDR2: SGDLS and YYNGEE. Here the CDR3 DNA reads TGTGCCAGCACGCCGGAGACTAGCGGGAGAACGGAGACCCAGTACTTC. Translating gives CASTPETSGRTETQYF.

This clone was counted a few times. The chain combines TRBV9 with TRBJ1-2; 8 bases fit TRBD1. V was pared by 0 bases and J by 8 bases, with 6 bases of the junction left unmatched. The CDR3 has 14 amino acids. Germline CDR1 and CDR2: SGDLS and YYNGEE. CDR3 DNA sequence: TGTGCCAGCAGCGTAGTAGGACAGGGTCGCGGCTACACCTTC. Its translation: CASSVVGQGRGYTF.

Of note for this clone: At one of its ends the junction is not consistent with the germline gene, which may arise from a read error. V and J are TRBV11-2 and TRBJ2-3; 9 positions agree with TRBD1. The CDR3 totals 14 residues. Germline V lookup: CDR1 SGHAT, CDR2 FQNNGV. CDR3 amino acids: CASSTLPGQGFETF. CDR3 sequence (DNA): TGTGCCAGCAGCACTCTGCCGGGACAGGGATTCGAAACTTTT.

Comments on this clone: The sample holds other DNA sequences that translate to the same CDR3. Here the CDR3 DNA reads TGTGCCAGCAGCTTGGACAGGGCGGTCTACGAGCAGTACTTC. Translating gives CASSLDRAVYEQYF. The chain uses TRBV7-2 and TRBJ2-7, with 8 positions matching TRBD1. Germline values: CDR1 SGHTA, CDR2 FQGNSA. V was pared by 3 bases and J by 3 bases, with 4 bases of the junction left unmatched. This CDR3 region has 14 residues.

The table lists this clone with a few counts. The chain has TRBV7-2 and TRBJ2-7; TRBD2 agrees at 10 bases. The CDR3 loop spans 16 amino acids. Per the germline V gene, CDR1 is SGHTA and CDR2 is FQGNSA. V shed 3 bases, J shed 1 base, and the junction held 6 bases outside the gene matches. DNA of the CDR3: TGTGCCAGCAGCTTCCTAGCGGGAGTAGGGTCCTACGAGCAGTACTTC. Its translation is CASSFLAGVGSYEQYF.

In the case of this clone: This CDR3 is also generated by other DNA sequences in the sample. The chain is built from TRBV29-1 and TRBJ2-5; 9 bases are a match to TRBD1. The CDR3 spans 12 residues. V lost 6 bases to trimming and J lost 5 bases; unmatched junction nucleotides: 4. CDR1 is SQVTM, CDR2 ANQGSEA, per germline. CDR3 sequence (DNA): TGCAGCGTAAGGACAGGGGTGGAGACCCAGTACTTC. This codes for CSVRTGVETQYF.

The chain recombines TRBV30 with TRBJ2-5; 9 bases line up with TRBD2. J was trimmed by 1 base and V by 0 bases; bases with no gene match: 3. Germline values: CDR1 GTSNPN, CDR2 SVGIG (reference sequence). This CDR3 is 15 amino acids long. This CDR3 is CAWSVRTSVQETQYF. The CDR3 coding sequence is TGTGCCTGGAGTGTACGGACTAGCGTCCAAGAGACCCAGTACTTC. Using reference TRBV30 and TRBJ2-5 for the parts outside the CDR3, the full variable domain is SQTIHQWPATLVQPVGSPLSLECTVEGTSNPNLYWYRQAAGRGLQLLFYSVGIGQISSEVPQNLSASRPQDRQFILSSKKLLLSDSGFYLCAWSVRTSVQETQYFGPGTRLLVL.

The gene calls are TRBV30 and TRBJ2-1; 8 positions agree with TRBD2. There are 10 residues in the CDR3. The germline V gene has CDR1 GTSNPN and CDR2 SVGIG (reference sequence). Losses at the gene ends were 7 bases for V and 8 bases for J; bases not matched to a gene: 1. The CDR3 reads CAFGRDEQFF. DNA for the CDR3: TGTGCCTTCGGGAGGGATGAGCAGTTCTTC.

This clone was counted between two and nine times. This chain joins TRBV6-6 and TRBJ2-1; TRBD2 matches 9 bases. J lost 5 bases, V lost 4 bases, and 6 bases had no gene match. Per the germline V gene, CDR1 is MNHNY and CDR2 is SVGAGI (reference sequence). The CDR3 contains 15 residues. Here the CDR3 DNA reads TGTGCCAGCAGTTCGGCGGCTAGCGGGAACAATGAGCAGTTCTTC. It specifies CASSSAASGNNEQFF.

The rearrangement links TRBV19 to TRBJ1-4; D call uncertain. Per the germline V gene, CDR1 is LNHDA and CDR2 is SQIVND (reference sequence). The CDR3 totals 14 residues. V was trimmed by 5 bases and J by 8 bases, leaving 15 bases between them. The CDR3 bases are TGTGCCAGTAGTCTTCATATCGTCGAAGAAAAACTGTTTTTT. Amino acids: CASSLHIVEEKLFF.

This clone showed up just a few times. The rearrangement links TRBV5-1 to TRBJ2-6; D unresolved. The CDR3 contains 17 residues. CDR1 SGHRS and CDR2 YFSETQ come from the germline V gene. V lost 2 bases to trimming and J lost 4 bases, with 16 bases between them. CDR3: CASSLSLLSAGANVLTF. In nucleotides, the CDR3 is TGCGCCAGCAGCTTAAGCCTCCTGTCTGCGGGGGCCAACGTCCTGACTTTC.

The rearrangement links TRBV6-5 to TRBJ2-1; D possibly uses TRBD1 or TRBD2 (5 bases each). Trimming took off 7 bases at V and 6 bases at J, with 19 bases between the two ends. The CDR3 totals 15 residues. CDR1 MNHEY and CDR2 SVGAGI come from the germline V gene. CDR3 in amino acids: CASTYYVGTINEQFF. CDR3 nucleotide sequence: TGTGCCAGCACCTACTACGTCGGGACGATCAATGAGCAGTTCTTC.

In its sample, this clone was seen a few times. The chain links TRBV25-1 to TRBJ2-7, with D possibly being TRBD2 (7 bases). The V and J ends lost 1 base and 6 bases respectively, with 16 bases between them. The germline V gene encodes CDR1 MGHDK and CDR2 SYGVNS. The CDR3 sequence is 15 residues long. CDR3 coding DNA: TGTGCCAGCAGTGAATCAGGGCGAGGGGGGGCCGAGCAGTACTTC. It specifies CASSESGRGGAEQYF.

The chain joins TRBV25-1 to TRBJ1-1, with 7 bases fitting TRBD1. The CDR3 runs to 16 residues. CDR1 MGHDK and CDR2 SYGVNS come from the germline V gene. After removal of 6 bases from V and 2 bases from J, the junction contained 12 bases not matched to a gene. The CDR3 sequence is CASRGPGGLGNTEAFF. DNA for the CDR3: TGTGCCAGCAGAGGGCCAGGGGGACTTGGAAACACTGAAGCTTTCTTT.